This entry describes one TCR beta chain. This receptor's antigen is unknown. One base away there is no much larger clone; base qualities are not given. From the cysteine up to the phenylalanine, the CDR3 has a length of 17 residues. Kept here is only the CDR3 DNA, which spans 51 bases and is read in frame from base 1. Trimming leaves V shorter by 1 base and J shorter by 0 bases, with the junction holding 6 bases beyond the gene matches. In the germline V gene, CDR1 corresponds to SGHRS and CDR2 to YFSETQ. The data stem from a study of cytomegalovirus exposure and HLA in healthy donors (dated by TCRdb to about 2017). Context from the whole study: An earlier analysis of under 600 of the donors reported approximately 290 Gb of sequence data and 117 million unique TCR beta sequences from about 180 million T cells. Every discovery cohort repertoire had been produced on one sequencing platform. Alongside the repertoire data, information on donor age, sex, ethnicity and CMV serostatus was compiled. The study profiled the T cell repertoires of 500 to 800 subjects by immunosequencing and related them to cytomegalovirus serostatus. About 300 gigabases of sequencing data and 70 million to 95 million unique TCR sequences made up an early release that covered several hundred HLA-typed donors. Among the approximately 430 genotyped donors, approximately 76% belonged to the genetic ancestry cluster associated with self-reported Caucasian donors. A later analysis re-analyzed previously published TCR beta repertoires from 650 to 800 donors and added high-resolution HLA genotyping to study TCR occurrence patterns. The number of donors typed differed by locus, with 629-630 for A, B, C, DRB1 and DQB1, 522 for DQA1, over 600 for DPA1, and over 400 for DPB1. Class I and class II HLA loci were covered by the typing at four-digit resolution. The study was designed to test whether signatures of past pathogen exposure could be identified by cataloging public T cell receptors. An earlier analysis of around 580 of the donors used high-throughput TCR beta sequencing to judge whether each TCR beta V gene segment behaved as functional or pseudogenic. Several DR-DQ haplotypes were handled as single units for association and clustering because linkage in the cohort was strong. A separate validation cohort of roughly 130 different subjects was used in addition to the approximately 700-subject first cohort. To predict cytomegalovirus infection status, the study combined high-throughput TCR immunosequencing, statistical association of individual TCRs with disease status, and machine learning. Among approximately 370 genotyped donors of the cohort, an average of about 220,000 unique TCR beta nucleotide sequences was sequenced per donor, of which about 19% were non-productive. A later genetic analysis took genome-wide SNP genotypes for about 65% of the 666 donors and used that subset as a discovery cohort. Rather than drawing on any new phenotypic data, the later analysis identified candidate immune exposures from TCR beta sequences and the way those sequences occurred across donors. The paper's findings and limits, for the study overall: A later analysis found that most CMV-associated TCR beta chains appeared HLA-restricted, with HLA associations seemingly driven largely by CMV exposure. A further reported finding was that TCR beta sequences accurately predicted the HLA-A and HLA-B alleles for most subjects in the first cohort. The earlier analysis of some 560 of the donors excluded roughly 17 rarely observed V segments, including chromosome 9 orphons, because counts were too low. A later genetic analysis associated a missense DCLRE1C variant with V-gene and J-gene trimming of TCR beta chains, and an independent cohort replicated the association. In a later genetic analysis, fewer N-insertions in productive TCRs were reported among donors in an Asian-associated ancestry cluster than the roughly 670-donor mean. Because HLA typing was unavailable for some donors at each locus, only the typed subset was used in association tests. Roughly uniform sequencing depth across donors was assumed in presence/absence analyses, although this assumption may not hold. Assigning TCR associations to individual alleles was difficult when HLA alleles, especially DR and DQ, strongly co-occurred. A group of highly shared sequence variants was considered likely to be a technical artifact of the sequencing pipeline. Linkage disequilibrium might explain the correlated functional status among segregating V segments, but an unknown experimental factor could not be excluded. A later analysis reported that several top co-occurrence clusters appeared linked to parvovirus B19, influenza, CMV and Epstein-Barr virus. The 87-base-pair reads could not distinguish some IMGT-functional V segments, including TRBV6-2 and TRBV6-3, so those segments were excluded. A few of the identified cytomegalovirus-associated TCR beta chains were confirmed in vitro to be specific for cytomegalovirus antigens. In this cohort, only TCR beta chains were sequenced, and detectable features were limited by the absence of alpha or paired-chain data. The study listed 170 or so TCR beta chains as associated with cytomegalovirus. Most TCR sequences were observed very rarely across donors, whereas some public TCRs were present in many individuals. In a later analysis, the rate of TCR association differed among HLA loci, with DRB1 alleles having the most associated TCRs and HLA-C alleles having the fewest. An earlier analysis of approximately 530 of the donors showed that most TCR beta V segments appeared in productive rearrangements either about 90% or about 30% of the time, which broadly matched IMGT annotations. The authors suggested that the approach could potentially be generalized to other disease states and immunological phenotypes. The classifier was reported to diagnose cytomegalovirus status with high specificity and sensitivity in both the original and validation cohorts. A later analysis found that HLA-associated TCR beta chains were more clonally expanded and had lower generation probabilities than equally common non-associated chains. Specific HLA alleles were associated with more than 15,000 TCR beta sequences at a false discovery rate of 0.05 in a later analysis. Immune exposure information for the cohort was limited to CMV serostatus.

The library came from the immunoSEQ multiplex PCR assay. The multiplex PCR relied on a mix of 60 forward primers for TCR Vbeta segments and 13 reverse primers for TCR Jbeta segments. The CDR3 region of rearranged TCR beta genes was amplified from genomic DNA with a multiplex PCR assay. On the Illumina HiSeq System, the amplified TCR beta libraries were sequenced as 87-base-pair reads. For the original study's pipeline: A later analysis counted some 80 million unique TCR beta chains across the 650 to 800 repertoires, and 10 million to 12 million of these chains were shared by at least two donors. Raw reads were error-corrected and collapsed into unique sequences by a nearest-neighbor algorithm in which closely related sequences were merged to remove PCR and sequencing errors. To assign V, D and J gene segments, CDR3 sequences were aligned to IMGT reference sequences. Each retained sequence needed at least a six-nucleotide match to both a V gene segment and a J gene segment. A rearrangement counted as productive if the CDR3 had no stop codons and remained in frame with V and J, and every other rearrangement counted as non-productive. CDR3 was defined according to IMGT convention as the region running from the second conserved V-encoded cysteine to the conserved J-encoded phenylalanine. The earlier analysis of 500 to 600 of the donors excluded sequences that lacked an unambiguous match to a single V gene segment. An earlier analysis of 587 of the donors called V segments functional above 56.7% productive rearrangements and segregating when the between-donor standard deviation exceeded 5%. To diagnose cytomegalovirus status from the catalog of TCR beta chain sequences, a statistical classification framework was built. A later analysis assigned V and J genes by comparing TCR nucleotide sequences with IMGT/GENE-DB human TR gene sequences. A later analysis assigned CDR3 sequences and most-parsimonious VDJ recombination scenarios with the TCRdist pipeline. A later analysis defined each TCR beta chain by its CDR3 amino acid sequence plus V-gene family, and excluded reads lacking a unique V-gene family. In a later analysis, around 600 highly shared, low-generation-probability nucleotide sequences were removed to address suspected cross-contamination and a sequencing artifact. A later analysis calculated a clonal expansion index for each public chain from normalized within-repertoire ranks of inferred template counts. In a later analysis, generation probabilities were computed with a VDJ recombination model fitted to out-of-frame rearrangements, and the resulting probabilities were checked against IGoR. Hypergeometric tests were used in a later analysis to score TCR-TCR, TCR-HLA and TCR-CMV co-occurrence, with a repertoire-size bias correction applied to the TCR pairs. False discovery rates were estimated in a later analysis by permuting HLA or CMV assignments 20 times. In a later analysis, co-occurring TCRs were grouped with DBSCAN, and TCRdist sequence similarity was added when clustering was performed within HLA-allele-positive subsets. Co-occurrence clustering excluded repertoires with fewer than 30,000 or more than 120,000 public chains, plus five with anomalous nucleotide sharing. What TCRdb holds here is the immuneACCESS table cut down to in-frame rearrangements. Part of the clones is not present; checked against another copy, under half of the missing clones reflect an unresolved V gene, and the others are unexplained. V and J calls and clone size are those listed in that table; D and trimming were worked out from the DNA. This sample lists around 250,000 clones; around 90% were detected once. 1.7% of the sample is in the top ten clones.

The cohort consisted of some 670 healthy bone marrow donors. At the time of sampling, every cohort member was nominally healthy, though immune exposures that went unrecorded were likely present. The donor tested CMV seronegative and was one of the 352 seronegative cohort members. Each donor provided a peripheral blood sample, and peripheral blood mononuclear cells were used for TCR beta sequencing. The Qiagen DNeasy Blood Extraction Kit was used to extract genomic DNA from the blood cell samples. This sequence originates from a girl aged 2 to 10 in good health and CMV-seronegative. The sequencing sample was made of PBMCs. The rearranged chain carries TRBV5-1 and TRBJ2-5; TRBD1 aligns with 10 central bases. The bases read TGCGCCAGCAGCTTGAGGGGGACAGGGGAGTACCAAGAGACCCAGTACTTC. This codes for CASSLRGTGEYQETQYF.